This passage covers 3 T cell receptor beta chains from one sample sequenced in a study of Tregs in tolerant kidney transplant recipients. Assay: immunoSEQ multiplex PCR; the TCRdb copy retains only in-frame clones and omits some. The sample carries fewer than 80,000 clones, 95% to 98% recorded once. This specimen was CD4+ T cells from blood, taken before the transplant. The source is a human donor who received a combined kidney and bone marrow transplant.

DNA of the CDR3: TGTGCCAGTAGTATGGGCGGGCGGGGTAGGAACACTGAAGCTTTCTTT. Residues: CASSMGGRGRNTEAFF. The rearrangement joins TRBV19 to TRBJ1-1; D is unclear. The germline CDR1 and CDR2 sequences are LNHDA and SQIVND (reference sequence). The CDR3 runs to 16 residues. Trimming removed 3 bases from V and 1 base from J, with 15 bases in between.

The chain is built from TRBV18 and TRBJ1-1, with 7 bases lining up with TRBD1. V shed 2 bases and J 4 bases; nucleotides not matched to a gene: 7. The CDR3 is 15 residues long. Germline V gene sequence: CDR1 KGHSH, CDR2 LQKENI. The CDR3 here is CASSPGTAAGTEAFF. In DNA form, the CDR3 reads TGTGCCAGCTCACCAGGGACAGCCGCCGGCACTGAAGCTTTCTTT.

J is TRBJ2-3 and V is TRBV7-2, with D hard to call. There are 15 residues in the CDR3. Trimming took off 5 bases at V and 0 bases at J, with 12 bases between the two ends. Germline CDR1 SGHTA, CDR2 FQGNSA. As DNA, the CDR3 is TGTGCCAGCAGCCTCCGGGTCACTAGCACAGATACGCAGTATTTT. Its translation: CASSLRVTSTDTQYF. The whole variable domain, remainder taken from reference TRBV7-2 and TRBJ2-3, is GAGVSQSPSNKVTEKGKDVELRCDPISGHTALYWYRQSLGQGLEFLIYFQGNSAPDKSGLPSDRFSAERTGGSVSTLTIQRTQQEDSAVYLCASSLRVTSTDTQYFGPGTRLTVL.